A selection of T cell receptor beta chains follows, all from one sample in a study of identical twins. TCRdb re-called the 5' RACE reads with MiXCR, one entry per CDR3 protein. The sample contains about 300,000 distinct CDR3 sequences, 10% to 15% of which appear only once. These data also featured in a second study, about yellow fever vaccine responses in identical twins.

Sequencing used CD8+ T cells sorted from blood. Source of these receptors: a woman aged 18-30 years in good health. CDR3s include the opening cysteine and the closing phenylalanine or tryptophan. Each record gives: clone size, J gene, D gene, V gene, CDR3 protein, CDR3 DNA. A D gene is named only where the DNA matches it firmly. The size of a clone is reported for some rows only, either as once, few or many, or as a class for expanded clones.

abundance: -
j_gene: TRBJ2-2
d_gene: TRBD1
v_gene: TRBV5-1
CDR3aa: CASSLQGAQSGELFF
CDR3nt: TGCGCCAGCAGCCTACAGGGGGCGCAGAGCGGGGAGCTGTTTTTT

abundance: few
j_gene: TRBJ2-3
d_gene: -
v_gene: TRBV20-1
CDR3aa: CSASDSSSSTDTQYF
CDR3nt: TGCAGTGCTAGTGATTCTAGTTCCAGCACAGATACGCAGTATTTT

abundance: few
j_gene: TRBJ2-7
d_gene: TRBD1
v_gene: TRBV25-1
CDR3aa: CASSEPGQGSSYEQYF
CDR3nt: TGTGCCAGCAGTGAGCCAGGACAGGGGAGTTCCTACGAGCAGTACTTC

abundance: many
j_gene: TRBJ2-5
d_gene: TRBD2
v_gene: TRBV12-3/TRBV12-4
CDR3aa: CASSPRTSRETQYF
CDR3nt: TGTGCCAGCAGTCCACGGACTAGCCGGGAGACCCAGTACTTC

abundance: -
j_gene: TRBJ2-2
d_gene: -
v_gene: TRBV29-1
CDR3aa: CSVVPADTGELFF
CDR3nt: TGCAGCGTTGTCCCCGCCGATACCGGGGAGCTGTTTTTT

abundance: -
j_gene: TRBJ1-4
d_gene: TRBD1
v_gene: TRBV4-1
CDR3aa: CASSQQGVEKLFF
CDR3nt: TGCGCCAGCAGCCAACAGGGGGTTGAAAAACTGTTTTTT

abundance: many
j_gene: TRBJ1-1
d_gene: -
v_gene: TRBV27
CDR3aa: CASSYGTMNTEAFF
CDR3nt: TGTGCCAGCAGTTATGGGACCATGAACACTGAAGCTTTCTTT

abundance: -
j_gene: TRBJ2-3
d_gene: -
v_gene: TRBV29-1
CDR3aa: CSVEGVATDTQYF
CDR3nt: TGCAGCGTTGAAGGGGTGGCGACAGATACGCAGTATTTT

abundance: few
j_gene: TRBJ1-1
d_gene: -
v_gene: TRBV20-1
CDR3aa: CSARDTWQSNTEAFF
CDR3nt: TGCAGTGCTAGAGATACTTGGCAGTCCAACACTGAAGCTTTCTTT

abundance: -
j_gene: TRBJ2-1
d_gene: -
v_gene: TRBV5-1
CDR3aa: CASNGHSYNEQFF
CDR3nt: TGCGCCAGCAACGGCCACTCCTACAATGAGCAGTTCTTC

abundance: few
j_gene: TRBJ2-5
d_gene: TRBD1
v_gene: TRBV28
CDR3aa: CASRKGGARQETQYF
CDR3nt: TGTGCCAGCAGAAAAGGGGGCGCGAGGCAAGAGACCCAGTACTTC

abundance: many
j_gene: TRBJ2-7
d_gene: -
v_gene: TRBV5-1
CDR3aa: CASSLQRDGPYEQYF
CDR3nt: TGCGCCAGCAGCTTACAACGGGACGGACCCTACGAGCAGTACTTC

abundance: few
j_gene: TRBJ2-2
d_gene: TRBD1
v_gene: TRBV2
CDR3aa: CASRKGGQGYAGELFF
CDR3nt: TGTGCCAGCAGAAAAGGGGGACAGGGTTACGCCGGGGAGCTGTTTTTT